A single sample is the source of the 11 T cell receptor beta chains below, sequenced in a study of cytomegalovirus exposure and HLA in healthy donors. 13 Jbeta primers and 60 Vbeta primers were used for the PCR. Profiled with immunoSEQ multiplex PCR; TCRdb holds only in-frame clones, not every one. Its listing shows 35,000 to 45,000 clones. Sequenced material: PBMCs. These receptors were obtained from a man in his forties in good health and CMV-seropositive.

The chain joins TRBV2 to TRBJ1-1; D may be TRBD1 (5 bases). V lost 1 base, J lost 3 bases, and 9 bases lay in between. Germline V CDR1 and CDR2: SNHLY, FYNNEI. The CDR3 loop spans 14 amino acids. CDR3 DNA: TGTGCCAGCAGTGAAGACAGGAGGGACACTGAAGCTTTCTTT. It translates to CASSEDRRDTEAFF.

The gene calls are TRBV19 and TRBJ1-2; 8 positions match TRBD1. Germline V gene data show CDR1 as LNHDA and CDR2 as SQIVND (reference sequence). V lost 9 bases to trimming and J lost 11 bases; unmatched junction nucleotides: 11. The CDR3 contains 12 residues. CDR3 coding DNA: TGTGCCAGCGACCCAGGGGGCGCATTGTACACCTTC. Translation gives CASDPGGALYTF.

The genes are TRBV19 and TRBJ1-5, with 11 bases lining up with TRBD1. Germline-derived CDR1 and CDR2 are LNHDA and SQIVND (reference sequence). After removal of 8 bases from V and 4 bases from J, the junction contained 10 bases not matched to a gene. The CDR3 has 16 residues. The chain's CDR3 is CASDTGTGGKNQPQHF. The CDR3 DNA reads as TGTGCCAGTGATACCGGGACAGGGGGAAAAAATCAGCCCCAGCATTTT. Filled out from reference TRBV19 and TRBJ1-5, the complete variable domain reads DGGITQSPKYLFRKEGQNVTLSCEQNLNHDAMYWYRQDPGQGLRLIYYSQIVNDFQKGDIAEGYSVSREKKESFPLTVTSAQKNPTAFYLCASDTGTGGKNQPQHFGDGTRLSIL.

V and J are TRBV30 and TRBJ2-2; 8 bases are a match to TRBD1. Germline-derived CDR1 and CDR2 are GTSNPN and SVGIG (reference sequence). Trimming at V came to 1 base and at J to 6 bases, leaving 1 base not matched to a gene. The CDR3 contains 13 residues. The DNA of the CDR3 is TGTGCCTGGAGTGAACAGGGGGCCGGGGAGCTGTTTTTT. It is translated as CAWSEQGAGELFF.

The gene calls are TRBV5-1 and TRBJ1-4; D ambiguous. Per germline, CDR1 SGHRS and CDR2 YFSETQ. V was cut by 4 bases and J by 4 bases, with 11 bases left in between. The CDR3 covers 14 residues. CDR3: CASSRTGDNEKLFF. The CDR3 nucleotides read TGCGCCAGCAGCCGGACTGGCGATAATGAAAAACTGTTTTTT. The full variable domain, completed using reference TRBV5-1 and TRBJ1-4, is KAGVTQTPRYLIKTRGQQVTLSCSPISGHRSVSWYQQTPGQGLQFLFEYFSETQRNKGNFPGRFSGRQFSNSRSEMNVSTLELGDSALYLCASSRTGDNEKLFFGSGTQLSVL.

V usage is TRBV19 and J usage is TRBJ1-5; TRBD1 aligns across 10 bases. This CDR3 comprises 15 residues. Looked up from germline, CDR1 is LNHDA and CDR2 is SQIVND (reference sequence). The ends lost 5 bases at V and 5 bases at J; junction bases unmatched: 6. The CDR3: CASSVGQGVDQPQHF. The CDR3 bases are TGTGCCAGTAGTGTCGGACAGGGGGTTGATCAGCCCCAGCATTTT.

The chain links TRBV6-1 to TRBJ1-2; 7 bases match TRBD1. Germline V lookup: CDR1 MNHNS, CDR2 SASEGT. The CDR3 covers 14 residues. V lost 4 bases, J lost 10 bases, and 12 bases stayed unmatched. This CDR3 reads CASSGWGQTWLYTF. The CDR3 region has the DNA TGTGCCAGCAGTGGATGGGGACAGACATGGCTCTACACCTTC.

The CDR3 region is CASSKGQTDYEQYF. DNA of the CDR3: TGTGCCAGTAGTAAAGGACAGACGGACTACGAGCAGTACTTC. The chain employs TRBV19 and TRBJ2-7; perhaps TRBD1 as D (6 bases). This CDR3 spans 14 amino acids. Germline V CDR1 and CDR2: LNHDA, SQIVND (reference sequence). Trimming pared 4 bases from V and 3 bases from J, leaving 13 bases between.

This rearrangement joins TRBV7-9 to TRBJ2-5; possible D gene TRBD2, 5 bases. Trimming took 5 bases from V and 3 from J, leaving 13 bases between them. The CDR3 contains 14 residues. Germline loops: CDR1 SEHNR, CDR2 FQNEAQ (reference sequence). In DNA form, the CDR3 reads TGTGCCAGCAGCGTTCCGGGGTGGGAAGAGACCCAGTACTTC. Amino acid sequence: CASSVPGWEETQYF.

V usage is TRBV19 and J usage is TRBJ2-1; D unresolved. This CDR3 comprises 12 residues. The germline gives CDR1 LNHDA, CDR2 SQIVND (reference sequence). Trimming took off 3 bases at V and 14 bases at J, with 14 bases between the two ends. CDR3 region: CASSISNLPEFF. The CDR3 nucleotides read TGTGCCAGTAGTATCTCTAATCTCCCGGAGTTCTTC.

V and J are TRBV5-1 and TRBJ2-1; 9 bases are a match to TRBD2. This CDR3 contains 15 residues. Germline CDR1 and CDR2: SGHRS and YFSETQ. Germline trimming cut 0 bases from V and 8 bases from J; bases unmatched to any gene: 6. CDR3 nucleotides: TGCGCCAGCAGCTTGGGGGTAGCGGGAGTCGATGAGCAGTTCTTC. Its protein is CASSLGVAGVDEQFF.